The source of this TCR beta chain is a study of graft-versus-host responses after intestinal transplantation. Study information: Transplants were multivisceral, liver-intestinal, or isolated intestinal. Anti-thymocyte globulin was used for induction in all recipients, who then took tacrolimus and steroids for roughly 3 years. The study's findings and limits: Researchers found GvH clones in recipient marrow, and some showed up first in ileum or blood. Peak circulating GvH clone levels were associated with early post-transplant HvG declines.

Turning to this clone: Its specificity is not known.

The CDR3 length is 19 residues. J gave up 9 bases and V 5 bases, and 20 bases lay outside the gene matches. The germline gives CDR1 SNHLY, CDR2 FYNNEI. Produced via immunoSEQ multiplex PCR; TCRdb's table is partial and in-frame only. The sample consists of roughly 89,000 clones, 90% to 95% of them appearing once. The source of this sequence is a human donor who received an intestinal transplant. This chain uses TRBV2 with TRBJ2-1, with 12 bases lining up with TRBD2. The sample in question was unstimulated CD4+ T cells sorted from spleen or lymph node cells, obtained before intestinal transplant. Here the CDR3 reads CASSSRLAGDGRGRGEQFF. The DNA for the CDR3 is TGTGCCAGCAGTAGCCGACTAGCGGGAGACGGCAGGGGAAGGGGTGAGCAGTTCTTC.